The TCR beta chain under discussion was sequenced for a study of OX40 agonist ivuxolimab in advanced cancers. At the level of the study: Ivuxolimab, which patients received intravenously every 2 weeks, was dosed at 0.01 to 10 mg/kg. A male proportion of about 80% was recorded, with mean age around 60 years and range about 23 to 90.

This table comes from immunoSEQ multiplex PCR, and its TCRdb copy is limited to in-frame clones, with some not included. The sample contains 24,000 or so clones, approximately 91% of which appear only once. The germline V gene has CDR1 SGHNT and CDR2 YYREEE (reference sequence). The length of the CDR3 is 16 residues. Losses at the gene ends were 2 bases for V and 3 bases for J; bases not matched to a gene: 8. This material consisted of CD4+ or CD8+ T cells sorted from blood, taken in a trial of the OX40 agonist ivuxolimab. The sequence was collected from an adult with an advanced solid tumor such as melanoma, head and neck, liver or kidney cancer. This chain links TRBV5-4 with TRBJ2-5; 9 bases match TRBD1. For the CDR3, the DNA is TGTGCCAGCAGCTTCGGGCACAGGGGGCGGGAAGAGACCCAGTACTTC. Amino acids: CASSFGHRGREETQYF.